These T cell receptor beta chains were read from a single sample in a study of blood T cell repertoires in COVID-19. Method: immunoSEQ multiplex PCR; TCRdb's copy keeps in-frame clones and lacks some. The table shows approximately 250,000 clones, with 88% occurring only once. The sequenced material came from PBMCs or T cells enriched from blood (not recorded which). The receptors originated from a woman in her forties with acute COVID-19. Both conserved end residues are part of each CDR3. A D gene is named only where the DNA matches it firmly. Rows give clone size only sometimes, using once, few, many, or a class for an expanded clone.

CATSKTIFATNEKLFF TGTGCCACCAGCAAGACAATTTTTGCAACTAATGAAAAACTGTTTTTT TRBV15 . TRBJ1-4 .
CASSSRQGSTDTQYF TGCGCCAGCAGCTCCCGACAGGGGAGCACAGATACGCAGTATTTT TRBV5-1 . TRBJ2-3 TRBD1
CASSINGGGNQPQHF TGTGCCAGTAGTATTAACGGAGGGGGCAATCAGCCCCAGCATTTT TRBV19 once TRBJ1-5 .
CASSYLDSTDTQYF TGTGCCAGCAGTTACCTAGATAGCACAGATACGCAGTATTTT TRBV6-6 . TRBJ2-3 .
CASSRDRATKQPQHF TGTGCCAGCAGCAGAGACAGGGCAACCAAACAGCCCCAGCATTTT TRBV7-2 . TRBJ1-5 TRBD1
CASSQQRGENQPQHF TGCGCCAGCAGCCAACAACGTGGAGAAAATCAGCCCCAGCATTTT TRBV4-1 . TRBJ1-5 .
CASSSPKGGNQPQHF TGTGCCAGTAGCTCACCGAAGGGGGGCAATCAGCCCCAGCATTTT TRBV19 . TRBJ1-5 .
CASSYSGVAGHEQFF TGTGCCAGCAGTTACTCGGGAGTCGCGGGCCATGAGCAGTTCTTC TRBV6-5 . TRBJ2-1 .
CAWSDQNTEAFF TGTGCCTGGAGTGATCAGAACACTGAAGCTTTCTTT TRBV30 . TRBJ1-1 .
CASSLFSGGGNEQFF TGTGCCAGCAGCTTATTTTCAGGGGGTGGAAATGAGCAGTTCTTC TRBV7-3 once TRBJ2-1 TRBD1
CASRGQGNSPLHF TGTGCCAGCAGGGGACAGGGAAATTCACCCCTCCACTTT TRBV28 . TRBJ1-6 TRBD1
CASSAGISGANVLTF TGTGCCAGCAGCGCGGGGATCTCTGGGGCCAACGTCCTGACTTTC TRBV5-4 few TRBJ2-6 .
CASSGTGANQPQHF TGTGCCAGCAGCGGGACAGGGGCTAATCAGCCCCAGCATTTT TRBV2 . TRBJ1-5 TRBD1
CASSPPSQGGNYNEQFF TGTGCCAGCTCACCACCGTCCCAGGGTGGAAACTACAATGAGCAGTTCTTC TRBV18 once TRBJ2-1 .
CASSISAGVLTGELFF TGTGCCAGCAGCATAAGTGCGGGAGTGCTAACCGGGGAGCTGTTTTTT TRBV7-8 . TRBJ2-2 TRBD2
CASSPVGTGGNQPQHF TGCGCCAGCAGCCCTGTTGGGACAGGGGGCAATCAGCCCCAGCATTTT TRBV4-1 many TRBJ1-5 TRBD1
CASRKAGDQTYEQYF TGTGCCAGCAGAAAAGCGGGAGATCAGACCTACGAGCAGTACTTC TRBV28 . TRBJ2-7 TRBD2